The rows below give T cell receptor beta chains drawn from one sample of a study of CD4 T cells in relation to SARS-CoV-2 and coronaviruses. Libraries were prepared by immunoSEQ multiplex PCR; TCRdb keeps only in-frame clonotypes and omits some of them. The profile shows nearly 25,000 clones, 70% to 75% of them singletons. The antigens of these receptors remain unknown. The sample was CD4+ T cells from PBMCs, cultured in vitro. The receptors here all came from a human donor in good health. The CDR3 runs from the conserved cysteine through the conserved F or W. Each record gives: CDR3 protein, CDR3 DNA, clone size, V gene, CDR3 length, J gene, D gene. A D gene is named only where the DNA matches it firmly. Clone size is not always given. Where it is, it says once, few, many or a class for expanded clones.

CDR3: CASRGTGRVLNTEAFF; DNA: TGTGCCAGCAGAGGGACAGGGAGGGTCCTGAACACTGAAGCTTTCTTT; size: -; V: TRBV14; length: 16; J: TRBJ1-1; D: TRBD1
CDR3: CASSSRGPFTGELFF; DNA: TGTGCCAGCAGCTCTAGGGGACCGTTCACCGGGGAGCTGTTTTTT; size: -; V: TRBV2; length: 15; J: TRBJ2-2; D: -
CDR3: CASSFRTGGYTF; DNA: TGTGCCAGCAGCTTCCGGACAGGAGGCTACACCTTC; size: -; V: TRBV5-4; length: 12; J: TRBJ1-2; D: TRBD1
CDR3: CAWSSRDRPEAYGYTF; DNA: TGTGCCTGGAGCTCCCGGGACCGTCCCGAGGCCTATGGCTACACCTTC; size: -; V: TRBV30; length: 16; J: TRBJ1-2; D: -
CDR3: CASSLNRVGIAGELFF; DNA: TGTGCCAGCAGCCTAAACAGGGTGGGGATCGCCGGGGAGCTGTTTTTT; size: -; V: TRBV5-8; length: 16; J: TRBJ2-2; D: -
CDR3: CATSETSGRVSDEQFF; DNA: TGTGCCACCAGTGAGACTAGCGGGAGGGTCAGTGATGAGCAGTTCTTC; size: once; V: TRBV24-1; length: 16; J: TRBJ2-1; D: TRBD2
CDR3: CAWTYNTDEKLFF; DNA: TGTGCCTGGACGTATAACACGGATGAAAAACTGTTTTTT; size: -; V: TRBV30; length: 13; J: TRBJ1-4; D: -
CDR3: CASSFIAPRGTEAFF; DNA: TGTGCCAGCAGTTTCATCGCGCCCCGGGGCACTGAAGCTTTCTTT; size: -; V: TRBV28; length: 15; J: TRBJ1-1; D: -
CDR3: CASASAGLAGNIQYF; DNA: TGTGCCAGCGCCTCGGCGGGGCTAGCTGGAAACATTCAGTACTTC; size: -; V: TRBV28; length: 15; J: TRBJ2-4; D: -
CDR3: CAISDKNYGYTF; DNA: TGTGCCATCAGCGACAAGAACTATGGCTACACCTTC; size: few; V: TRBV10-3; length: 12; J: TRBJ1-2; D: -
CDR3: CAISRQEGVNTEAFF; DNA: TGTGCCATCAGTAGACAGGAGGGAGTGAACACTGAAGCTTTCTTT; size: -; V: TRBV10-3; length: 15; J: TRBJ1-1; D: -
CDR3: CASSKDRELRRFF; DNA: TGTGCCAGCAGTAAGGACCGGGAACTACGCCGGTTCTTC; size: -; V: TRBV12-3/TRBV12-4; length: 13; J: TRBJ2-1; D: -
CDR3: CSVGSGSVNTEAFF; DNA: TGCAGCGTGGGATCAGGTTCCGTGAACACTGAAGCTTTCTTT; size: -; V: TRBV29-1; length: 14; J: TRBJ1-1; D: -
CDR3: CSASLPGTRDEQYF; DNA: TGCAGTGCTAGTCTTCCCGGGACTCGGGACGAGCAGTACTTC; size: -; V: TRBV20-1; length: 14; J: TRBJ2-7; D: -
CDR3: CASSLDGGRGNEQFF; DNA: TGCGCCAGCAGCTTGGATGGCGGGAGAGGGAATGAGCAGTTCTTC; size: -; V: TRBV5-1; length: 15; J: TRBJ2-1; D: TRBD2
CDR3: CASSLVAQGAGTGELFF; DNA: TGCGCCAGCAGCTTGGTAGCGCAGGGGGCTGGCACCGGGGAGCTGTTTTTT; size: few; V: TRBV5-1; length: 17; J: TRBJ2-2; D: TRBD1
CDR3: CASSTGQEGTDTQYF; DNA: TGCGCCAGCAGCACCGGACAGGAGGGTACAGATACGCAGTATTTT; size: -; V: TRBV5-1; length: 15; J: TRBJ2-3; D: -
CDR3: CASSEGDRTKAFF; DNA: TGTGCCAGCAGTGAAGGGGATAGGACCAAAGCTTTCTTT; size: -; V: TRBV6-1; length: 13; J: TRBJ1-1; D: -
CDR3: CASSLYWGSYEQYF; DNA: TGTGCCAGCAGTTTATACTGGGGCTCCTACGAGCAGTACTTC; size: -; V: TRBV28; length: 14; J: TRBJ2-7; D: -
CDR3: CASSLEGGQGSYEQYF; DNA: TGTGCCAGCAGCTTAGAAGGGGGACAGGGGAGCTACGAGCAGTACTTC; size: -; V: TRBV11-2; length: 16; J: TRBJ2-7; D: TRBD1
CDR3: CASSEVGRDTDTQYF; DNA: TGTGCCAGCAGTGAAGTCGGCCGAGACACAGATACGCAGTATTTT; size: -; V: TRBV6-1; length: 15; J: TRBJ2-3; D: -
CDR3: CASRTGEYGYTF; DNA: TGTGCCAGCAGGACTGGCGAATATGGCTACACCTTC; size: -; V: TRBV12-3/TRBV12-4; length: 12; J: TRBJ1-2; D: -
CDR3: CASSLGGTDTQYF; DNA: TGTGCCAGCAGCTTGGGCGGCACAGATACGCAGTATTTT; size: -; V: TRBV7-3; length: 13; J: TRBJ2-3; D: -
CDR3: CASSLDWTGQNTGELFF; DNA: TGTGCCAGCAGCTTAGATTGGACAGGGCAGAACACCGGGGAGCTGTTTTTT; size: once; V: TRBV13; length: 17; J: TRBJ2-2; D: TRBD1
CDR3: CASRVAGDTQYF; DNA: TGTGCCAGCAGGGTGGCAGGGGATACGCAGTATTTT; size: -; V: TRBV2; length: 12; J: TRBJ2-3; D: -
CDR3: CAWGNRDNEQFF; DNA: TGTGCCTGGGGGAACAGGGACAATGAGCAGTTCTTC; size: few; V: TRBV30; length: 12; J: TRBJ2-1; D: -
CDR3: CSVARRTNAGELFF; DNA: TGCAGCGTTGCGAGAAGAACTAATGCCGGGGAGCTGTTTTTT; size: -; V: TRBV29-1; length: 14; J: TRBJ2-2; D: -
CDR3: CASSPRLSGANVLTF; DNA: TGTGCCAGCAGCCCGAGATTATCTGGGGCCAACGTCCTGACTTTC; size: -; V: TRBV14; length: 15; J: TRBJ2-6; D: -
CDR3: CASSFDGSPYEQYF; DNA: TGTGCCAGCAGCTTTGACGGGAGCCCCTACGAGCAGTACTTC; size: -; V: TRBV12-1; length: 14; J: TRBJ2-7; D: -
CDR3: CSVQRKTAMNTEAFF; DNA: TGCAGCGTTCAAAGGAAGACAGCAATGAACACTGAAGCTTTCTTT; size: few; V: TRBV29-1; length: 15; J: TRBJ1-1; D: -
CDR3: CASSLGLLTGERGKLFF; DNA: TGCGCCAGCAGCTTGGGCCTCCTAACAGGGGAGCGGGGGAAACTGTTTTTT; size: -; V: TRBV5-1; length: 17; J: TRBJ1-4; D: TRBD1
CDR3: CASSYDRGTNYGYTF; DNA: TGTGCCAGCAGTTACGACAGGGGGACTAACTATGGCTACACCTTC; size: -; V: TRBV6-6; length: 15; J: TRBJ1-2; D: TRBD1
CDR3: CASSRGEAGNTIYF; DNA: TGTGCCAGCAGCCGGGGAGAGGCTGGAAACACCATATATTTT; size: few; V: TRBV7-8; length: 14; J: TRBJ1-3; D: -
CDR3: CASSPRQGGADTQYF; DNA: TGTGCCAGTAGTCCTCGACAGGGTGGAGCAGATACGCAGTATTTT; size: -; V: TRBV19; length: 15; J: TRBJ2-3; D: TRBD1
CDR3: CASKGGGADTEAFF; DNA: TGTGCCAGCAAAGGTGGGGGGGCTGACACTGAAGCTTTCTTT; size: -; V: TRBV7-3; length: 14; J: TRBJ1-1; D: -
CDR3: CASSRRSSGNTIYF; DNA: TGTGCCAGCAGTAGACGTAGCTCTGGAAACACCATATATTTT; size: -; V: TRBV6-5; length: 14; J: TRBJ1-3; D: -
CDR3: CSASEQSTDTQYF; DNA: TGCAGTGCTAGTGAACAGAGCACAGATACGCAGTATTTT; size: -; V: TRBV20-1; length: 13; J: TRBJ2-3; D: -